A single sample gave rise to the 28 T cell receptor beta chains below, sequenced in a study of blood T cell repertoires in COVID-19. TCRdb's table, derived via immunoSEQ multiplex PCR, lists solely in-frame clones and lacks some. The table has 150,000 to 200,000 clones, approximately 89% seen once. The sample comprised PBMCs or T cells enriched from blood (not recorded which). The receptor set was obtained from a man between 35 and 55 years old who had recovered from COVID-19.

The chain is built from TRBV19 and TRBJ1-2, with 7 bases fitting TRBD1. Germline V gene data show CDR1 as LNHDA and CDR2 as SQIVND (reference sequence). V gave up 8 bases and J gave up 2 bases; unmatched junction bases: 8. The CDR3 has 14 amino acids. DNA of the CDR3: TGTGCCAGTCGAGAGACAGGGTTGAACTATGGCTACACCTTC. Amino acids: CASRETGLNYGYTF.

The chain is built from TRBV11-2 and TRBJ2-1, with 9 bases identical to TRBD1. The length of the CDR3 is 14 residues. CDR1 SGHAT and CDR2 FQNNGV come from the germline V gene. With V trimmed by 3 bases and J by 8 bases, 5 bases remained unmatched. CDR3 loop: CASSFGQGLDEQFF. The CDR3 DNA reads as TGTGCCAGCAGCTTCGGACAGGGGCTGGATGAGCAGTTCTTC.

The V and J genes are TRBV27 and TRBJ2-7, with D possibly TRBD1 on 6 matching bases. The length of the CDR3 is 13 residues. The V end lost 3 bases, the J end lost 3 bases, and 9 bases lay between the germline ends. The germline gives CDR1 MNHEY, CDR2 SMNVEV (reference sequence). CDR3 protein: CASSFQGSYEQYF. CDR3 DNA: TGTGCCAGCAGTTTCCAGGGGAGCTACGAGCAGTACTTC.

The chain couples TRBV13 to TRBJ1-2, with TRBD1 as a possible D gene (5 bases). The CDR3 is made up of 15 amino acids. V lost 5 bases, J lost 7 bases, and 20 bases lay in between. Germline V gene lookup returns CDR1 PRHDT and CDR2 FYEKMQ (reference sequence). The CDR3, as DNA: TGTGCCAGCAGCCGACGGGACGGGACTGTAAGTGGCTACACCTTC. This sequence encodes CASSRRDGTVSGYTF.

The chain links TRBV28 to TRBJ1-5; D unclear. This CDR3 spans 14 amino acids. V lost 0 bases, J lost 7 bases, and 10 bases lay in between. Germline values: CDR1 MDHEN, CDR2 SYDVKM. The CDR3 sequence: CASSLWGDEQPQHF. CDR3 DNA sequence: TGTGCCAGCAGTTTATGGGGAGATGAGCAGCCCCAGCATTTT.

This clone occurred a few times. The chain links TRBV25-1 to TRBJ1-1; TRBD1 matches 7 bases. CDR1 is MGHDK, CDR2 SYGVNS, per germline. V was pared by 4 bases and J by 6 bases, with 8 bases of the junction left unmatched. The CDR3 covers 14 residues. CDR3 region: CASSAGRGWSEAFF. CDR3 DNA: TGTGCCAGCAGTGCTGGCAGGGGGTGGTCTGAAGCTTTCTTT.

There are a few counts of this clone. One end of the junction varies from germline; a read error may be responsible. The J gene is TRBJ2-4, the V gene TRBV4-1, with 7 bases aligning to TRBD2. Looked up from germline, CDR1 is MGHRA and CDR2 is YSYEKL. The CDR3 has 14 amino acids. In DNA, the CDR3 is TGCGCCAGCAGCCAAGTAAGGGGACCTGGCGGGAGAAACTTC. Translating gives CASSQVRGPGGRNF.

V gene TRBV19 combines with J gene TRBJ2-5, with 7 bases aligning to TRBD2. This CDR3 has 12 residues. Trimming took 8 bases from V and 4 from J; bases not matched to a gene: 4. The germline gives CDR1 LNHDA, CDR2 SQIVND (reference sequence). The CDR3 DNA reads TGTGCCAGTTCATGGGGGGGAGAGACCCAGTACTTC. Residues: CASSWGGETQYF.

This rearrangement joins TRBV7-6 to TRBJ2-7; 12 bases match TRBD2. The CDR3 runs to 17 residues. Germline loops: CDR1 SGHVS, CDR2 FNYEAQ. Losses at the gene ends were 1 base for V and 2 bases for J; bases not matched to a gene: 6. CDR3 coding DNA: TGTGCCAGCAGCTTAGGGACTAGCGGGGTCCATGCCTACGAGCAGTACTTC. Translating it yields CASSLGTSGVHAYEQYF.

The rearrangement uses TRBV7-9 and TRBJ1-5; D gene uncertain. The germline V gene encodes CDR1 SEHNR and CDR2 FQNEAQ (reference sequence). V was pared by 3 bases and J by 7 bases, with 10 bases between. The CDR3 is 13 residues long. The CDR3, as DNA: TGTGCCAGCAGCTTCGCCGATGGCCAGCCCCAGCATTTT. It specifies CASSFADGQPQHF.

The V call is TRBV5-6, the J call TRBJ1-5, with 10 bases identical to TRBD1. From germline, CDR1 is SGHDT and CDR2 YYEEEE. The CDR3 extends over 17 amino acids. J was trimmed by 6 bases and V by 5 bases; bases with no gene match: 14. The DNA for the CDR3 is TGTGCCAGCAGTCCTATTCCCGGGACAGGGGATATTCAGCCCCAGCATTTT. It is translated as CASSPIPGTGDIQPQHF.

This sequence joins TRBV27 and TRBJ2-7; TRBD1 aligns across 9 bases. Germline trimming cut 10 bases from V and 4 bases from J; bases unmatched to any gene: 8. Germline CDR1 MNHEY, CDR2 SMNVEV (reference sequence). This CDR3 spans 13 amino acids. For the CDR3, the DNA is TGTGCCACTCGGGGACAGGGTTTTTACGAGCAGTACTTC. Translating gives CATRGQGFYEQYF.

V usage is TRBV2 and J usage is TRBJ2-3, with 13 bases identical to TRBD2. V lost 4 bases to trimming and J lost 0 bases; unmatched junction nucleotides: 4. The germline V gene encodes CDR1 SNHLY and CDR2 FYNNEI. This CDR3 comprises 17 residues. The CDR3 nucleotides read TGTGCCAGCAGTGCACTAGCGGGAGGGAGAAGCACAGATACGCAGTATTTT. As protein: CASSALAGGRSTDTQYF.

The chain links TRBV27 to TRBJ2-2, with D maybe TRBD2 (5 bases). Germline CDR1 MNHEY, CDR2 SMNVEV (reference sequence). V shed 3 bases and J shed 1 base, with 9 bases lying between them. The CDR3 loop spans 15 amino acids. The DNA of the CDR3 is TGTGCCAGCAGTTTTTGGGAGAAGAACACCGGGGAGCTGTTTTTT. It codes for CASSFWEKNTGELFF.

The gene calls are TRBV5-5 and TRBJ1-6, with 9 bases that match TRBD1. Losses at the gene ends were 0 bases for V and 7 bases for J; bases not matched to a gene: 2. The CDR3 runs to 15 residues. Germline V gene sequence: CDR1 SGHKS, CDR2 YYEKEE (reference sequence). CDR3 sequence: CASSLGQGENSPLHF. CDR3 DNA sequence: TGTGCCAGCAGCTTGGGACAGGGGGAGAATTCACCCCTCCACTTT.

The chain uses TRBV12-3 or TRBV12-4 and TRBJ1-2; maybe TRBD1 (6 bases). The CDR3 length is 12 residues. The V and J ends lost 6 bases and 4 bases respectively, with 9 bases between them. The CDR3 DNA sequence: TGTGCCAGCAGAGGGGGGGGCTATGGCTACACCTTC. Translation: CASRGGGYGYTF.

The genes are TRBV5-6 and TRBJ2-5; 7 bases are a match to TRBD1. The germline V gene has CDR1 SGHDT and CDR2 YYEEEE. The CDR3 contains 15 residues. J lost 0 bases, V lost 3 bases, and 5 bases had no gene match. The CDR3 nucleotides are TGTGCCAGCAGCTCACAGACAGGGTACCAAGAGACCCAGTACTTC. It is translated as CASSSQTGYQETQYF.

The chain is built from TRBV27 and TRBJ2-7; D is unresolved. Germline V gives CDR1 MNHEY, CDR2 SMNVEV (reference sequence). V was trimmed by 6 bases and J by 0 bases, leaving 12 bases between them. This CDR3 is built from 14 residues. The CDR3 coding sequence is TGTGCCAGCAGCGACATCGGTAGCTCCTACGAGCAGTACTTC. Protein sequence: CASSDIGSSYEQYF.

The V and J genes are TRBV28 and TRBJ2-4, with TRBD2 matching over 11 bases. Per germline, CDR1 MDHEN and CDR2 SYDVKM. The CDR3 is 16 residues long. With 8 bases clipped from V and 5 bases from J, the junction kept 11 bases outside the gene matches. CDR3 protein: CASRNSGRGDQNIQYF. CDR3 nucleotides: TGTGCCAGCCGAAATAGCGGGAGGGGGGATCAAAACATTCAGTACTTC.

The gene calls are TRBV4-2 and TRBJ2-3; D uncertain. CDR3 size: 15 residues. Trimming stripped 1 base from V and 7 bases from J, with 15 bases between. Germline V gives CDR1 LGHNA, CDR2 YNFKEQ. CDR3 residues: CASSQGSWVENTQYF. CDR3 nucleotide sequence: TGTGCCAGCAGCCAAGGGTCCTGGGTGGAGAATACGCAGTATTTT.

This clone was observed a few times. The chain employs TRBV3-1 (or the pseudogene TRBV3-2) and TRBJ1-1; D is unclear. Germline V gene sequence: CDR1 LGHDT, CDR2 YNNKEL (reference sequence). Trimming took 1 base from V and 5 from J, leaving 11 bases between them. The CDR3 is 14 amino acids. The CDR3 sequence: CASSQAHTVTEAFF. As DNA, the CDR3 is TGTGCCAGCAGCCAAGCTCATACGGTAACTGAAGCTTTCTTT.

The chain uses TRBV7-9 and TRBJ1-4, with no clear D. V lost 1 base and J lost 7, with 19 bases in between. The V gene's germline CDR1 is SEHNR and CDR2 FQNEAQ (reference sequence). This CDR3 is 17 amino acids long. The CDR3 nucleotides read TGTGCCAGCAGCTTAGGCCGCCAGGTTGCGAAGAGTGAAAAACTGTTTTTT. Its protein product is CASSLGRQVAKSEKLFF.

The CDR3 region has the DNA TGTGCCAGCAGCGGAACAGGGGCCTACAATGAGCAGTTCTTC. It translates to CASSGTGAYNEQFF. J is TRBJ2-1 and V is TRBV9, with TRBD1 matching over 7 bases. CDR1 and CDR2 (germline): SGDLS, YYNGEE. Trimming at V came to 3 bases and at J to 2 bases, leaving 2 bases not matched to a gene. The CDR3 covers 14 residues.

The chain combines TRBV11-2 with TRBJ2-7, with D possibly being TRBD2 (6 bases). The V end lost 5 bases, the J end lost 5 bases, and 13 bases lay between the germline ends. Per germline, CDR1 SGHAT and CDR2 FQNNGV. The CDR3 spans 13 residues. The CDR3 is CASSGGVKDEQYF. The CDR3 DNA reads TGTGCCAGCAGCGGAGGGGTTAAGGACGAGCAGTACTTC.

V is TRBV30 and J is TRBJ2-3; 9 nucleotides align to TRBD2. There are 14 residues in the CDR3. Per the germline V gene, CDR1 is GTSNPN and CDR2 is SVGIG (reference sequence). The ends lost 0 bases at V and 6 bases at J; junction bases unmatched: 4. The CDR3 DNA is TGTGCCTGGAGTGTAGGTGCGGGAGGGGATACGCAGTATTTT. Translating it yields CAWSVGAGGDTQYF.

The gene calls are TRBV30 and TRBJ2-1, with TRBD2 identical over 14 bases. V lost 5 bases and J lost 12; bases outside the gene matches: 9. Germline CDR1 is GTSNPN and CDR2 is SVGIG (reference sequence). The CDR3 runs 14 residues. The CDR3, as DNA: TGTGCCTGGGCTAGACTAGCGGGGGGGCCGATGCAGTTCTTC. It yields the protein CAWARLAGGPMQFF.

The chain carries TRBV18 and TRBJ2-7; 10 bases match TRBD1. The CDR3 loop spans 16 amino acids. Germline CDR1 reads KGHSH; CDR2 reads LQKENI. The junction had 6 bases not matched to a gene; V was cut back by 4 bases and J by 0 bases. As DNA, the CDR3 is TGTGCCAGCTCACTGGGACAGGGGACCCTCTCCTACGAGCAGTACTTC. Translating gives CASSLGQGTLSYEQYF.

This clone was counted a few times. This rearrangement joins TRBV5-1 to TRBJ1-1; no clear D gene. The CDR3 consists of 16 residues. Germline CDR1 is SGHRS and CDR2 is YFSETQ. V was clipped by 4 bases and J by 0 bases, with 16 bases between them. CDR3 region: CASSTARGRVNTEAFF. The CDR3 nucleotides read TGCGCCAGCAGCACGGCACGGGGAAGGGTGAACACTGAAGCTTTCTTT.